This passage covers 2 T cell receptor beta chains from one sample sequenced in a study of regulatory T cells in long-lasting Graves disease. The time point is: newly diagnosed GD, antithyroid drugs for less than 3 months. Researchers made the TCR library from RNA that was extracted from PBMCs. The authors built TCR beta libraries using iRepertoire HTBI primers and Arm-PCR of CDR3 regions. A single record per CDR3 protein comes from TCRdb applying MiXCR to the multiplex PCR reads. The table shows under 300,000 distinct CDR3 sequences, with roughly 21% occurring only once. The material sequenced was peripheral blood mononuclear cells (PBMCs), taken at new diagnosis, from a patient treated with antithyroid drugs. All receptors derive from a female donor with Graves disease.

This clonotype was seen at least ten times. The chain links TRBV18 to TRBJ2-3, with D perhaps TRBD1 or TRBD2 (5 bases each). The CDR3 sequence is 14 residues long. From germline, CDR1 is KGHSH and CDR2 LQKENI. Trimming removed 3 bases from V and 4 bases from J, with 11 bases in between. The CDR3 reads CASSPLGTADTQYF. As DNA, the CDR3 is TGTGCCAGCTCACCGCTAGGGACGGCAGATACGCAGTATTTT.

The sample holds many counts of this clonotype. The chain joins TRBV11-2 to TRBJ2-5, with no clear D. The germline CDR1 and CDR2 sequences are SGHAT and FQNNGV. V lost 0 bases, J lost 5 bases, and 13 bases lay in between. This CDR3 comprises 15 residues. The CDR3 loop reads CASSLDPPGWETQYF. The CDR3 bases are TGTGCCAGCAGCTTAGATCCTCCAGGATGGGAGACCCAGTACTTC. Looking up the rest from reference TRBV11-2 and TRBJ2-5 gives the full variable domain: EAGVAQSPRYKIIEKRQSVAFWCNPISGHATLYWYQQILGQGPKLLIQFQNNGVVDDSQLPKDRFSAERLKGVDSTLKIQPAKLEDSAVYLCASSLDPPGWETQYFGPGTRLLVL.